The 20 T cell receptor beta chains below all came from one sample that was sequenced in a study of post-analysis software for immune sequencing data. The study, taken as a whole, reports: TRBV5-6, TRBV5-1 and TRBV20-1 belonged to a set of five TRBV segments that were more frequent in patients than controls.

The antigens for these receptors are not known. Unique molecular identifiers were built into the TCR beta cDNA libraries. TCRdb ran MiXCR on the PCR reads and lists one entry per CDR3 protein. The data show roughly 410,000 distinct CDR3 sequences, about a third seen once. Sample: blood. These receptors were obtained from a girl aged 10 to 17 with multiple sclerosis.

The chain links TRBV24-1 to TRBJ1-2; tentatively, D is TRBD1 (5 bases). The ends were cut back, 2 bases at V and 8 bases at J, with 14 bases in the middle. CDR1 and CDR2 from the germline V gene are KGHDR and SFDVKD. The CDR3 has 14 amino acids. The DNA for the CDR3 is TGTGCCACCAGTGATTCGACAGCCCCAGGCGGCTACACCTTC. Its protein product is CATSDSTAPGGYTF.

The rearrangement uses TRBV6-2 or TRBV6-3 and TRBJ2-7; 11 bases fit TRBD2. This CDR3 is 15 amino acids long. CDR1 and CDR2 from the germline V gene are MNHEY and SVGEGT. The J segment lost 3 bases and the V segment lost 5 bases, leaving 6 bases of the junction unmatched. The CDR3, as DNA: TGTGCCAGCAGTAACAGACTAGCGGGATACTACGAGCAGTACTTC. This sequence encodes CASSNRLAGYYEQYF.

The CDR3 sequence: CASSEDVGRAKPQHF. The CDR3 bases are TGTGCCAGCAGTGAAGATGTAGGGCGGGCAAAGCCCCAGCATTTT. This chain uses TRBV2 with TRBJ1-5; D is unresolved. Between the trimmed V and J ends, which lost 1 base and 8 bases, there was a span of 15 bases. The CDR3 runs to 15 residues. CDR1 SNHLY and CDR2 FYNNEI come from the germline V gene. Filled out from reference TRBV2 and TRBJ1-5, the complete variable domain reads EPEVTQTPSHQVTQMGQEVILRCVPISNHLYFYWYRQILGQKVEFLVSFYNNEISEKSEIFDDQFSVERPDGSNFTLKIRSTKLEDSAMYFCASSEDVGRAKPQHFGDGTRLSIL.

About this clonotype: Given the absence of the conserved phenylalanine or tryptophan at the CDR3 end, a read error is likely. V gene TRBV7-2 combines with J gene TRBJ2-7; D not resolved. The J call may be wrong; the DNA end is better matched by TRBJ2-5. Germline-derived CDR1 and CDR2 are SGHTA and FQGNSA. This CDR3 is 14 amino acids long. The CDR3 reads CASSLHSRAETQYC. The CDR3 DNA sequence: TGTGCCAGCAGCTTGCACAGTCGGGCGGAGACCCAGTACTGC.

This chain links TRBV12-3 or TRBV12-4 with TRBJ2-7; D assignment may be TRBD1 or TRBD2 (5 bases each). CDR3 size: 15 residues. V was cut by 7 bases and J by 2 bases, with 18 bases left in between. The CDR3 nucleotides are TGTGCCAGCACCCGGGGCGGGTCCACTACCTACGAGCAGTACTTC. This encodes CASTRGGSTTYEQYF.

This clonotype showed up just a few times. This chain connects TRBV4-2 to TRBJ2-5; possibly TRBD2 for D (8 bases). Deletions cut 4 bases from V and 0 bases from J, with 18 bases between. The CDR3 has 17 amino acids. Germline CDR1 reads LGHNA; CDR2 reads YNFKEQ. CDR3 in amino acids: CASSLGLAGGYQETQYF. Here the CDR3 DNA reads TGTGCCAGCAGCCTTGGACTAGCAGGGGGGTACCAAGAGACCCAGTACTTC.

Of note for this clonotype: The junction does not match germline at one end; this may be a read error. V and J are TRBV7-9 and TRBJ2-5; no reliable D call. Germline V gene lookup returns CDR1 SEHNR and CDR2 FQNEAQ (reference sequence). CDR3 length equals 11 residues. CDR3 DNA: TGTTCCAGCAGCCCGGGCGAGACCCAGTACTTC. Amino acids: CSSSPGETQYF. The full variable domain, rest sourced from reference TRBV7-9 and TRBJ2-5, is DTGVSQNPRHKITKRGQNVTFRCDPISEHNRLYWYRQTLGQGPEFLTYFQNEAQLEKSRLLSDRFSAERPKGSFSTLEIQRTEQGDSAMYLCSSSPGETQYFGPGTRLLVL.

The rearrangement links TRBV6-5 to TRBJ1-1; D perhaps matches TRBD1 (5 bases). Per the germline V gene, CDR1 is MNHEY and CDR2 is SVGAGI. Trimming took 7 bases from V and 3 from J, leaving 15 bases between them. CDR3 length: 14 amino acids. The CDR3 sequence: CASTSEGTDTEAFF. DNA of the CDR3: TGTGCCAGCACTTCCGAGGGGACTGACACTGAAGCTTTCTTT.

The table lists this clonotype with a few counts. CDR3 residues: CASSLSRTSNTEAFF. In DNA, the CDR3 is TGCGCCAGCAGCTTGTCGCGCACCTCGAACACTGAAGCTTTCTTT. V is TRBV5-1 and J is TRBJ1-1; D unresolved. Germline V CDR1 and CDR2: SGHRS, YFSETQ. The germline V and J ends were trimmed by 1 base and 1 base, with 11 bases remaining between them. This CDR3 is built from 15 residues.

V and J are TRBV7-2 and TRBJ2-1; the D gene is possibly TRBD2 (7 bases). The ends were cut back, 5 bases at V and 6 bases at J, with 23 bases in the middle. Germline CDR1 SGHTA, CDR2 FQGNSA. The CDR3 totals 17 residues. The CDR3 sequence is CASSADGGRPLGNEQFF. The CDR3 bases are TGTGCCAGCAGCGCTGACGGGGGGCGCCCGCTGGGCAATGAGCAGTTCTTC.

The rearrangement links TRBV12-3 or TRBV12-4 to TRBJ2-3; D possibly corresponds to TRBD2 (5 bases). CDR3 length: 16 amino acids. V gave up 3 bases and J gave up 5 bases, with 18 bases separating them. CDR3 sequence reads: CASSFRVSGREDTQYF. The CDR3 coding sequence is TGTGCCAGCAGTTTTCGGGTTTCCGGACGGGAAGATACGCAGTATTTT.

The CDR3 nucleotides read TGCAGCGTTGTGTTGCGGGGGGGCCGAGAGACCCAGTACTTC. Amino acid sequence: CSVVLRGGRETQYF. The genes are TRBV29-1 and TRBJ2-5; TRBD2 aligns across 9 bases. CDR1 is SQVTM, CDR2 ANQGSEA, per germline. Trimming removed 4 bases from V and 4 bases from J; junction bases left unmatched: 7. CDR3 length: 14 residues.

This chain uses TRBV9 with TRBJ2-4; the D is unclear. The closer fit of TRBJ2-7 to the DNA end suggests the J call may be wrong. CDR1 SGDLS and CDR2 YYNGEE come from the germline V gene. The CDR3 is made up of 15 amino acids. The chain's CDR3 is CASSVEAASSYEQYF. The CDR3 DNA reads as TGTGCCAGCAGCGTAGAGGCAGCCAGCTCCTACGAGCAGTACTTC.

This clonotype was found a few times. The V gene is TRBV5-1, the J gene TRBJ2-1; TRBD2 agrees at 8 bases. V was pared by 4 bases and J by 1 base, with 7 bases of the junction left unmatched. Germline values: CDR1 SGHRS, CDR2 YFSETQ. The CDR3 is made up of 16 amino acids. The CDR3 bases are TGCGCCAGCAGCCCTTCCAGCGGGGGTTCCTACAATGAGCAGTTCTTC. As protein: CASSPSSGGSYNEQFF.

The V and J genes are TRBV7-2 and TRBJ2-5, with 16 positions matching TRBD2. The germline V gene encodes CDR1 SGHTA and CDR2 FQGNSA. The CDR3 contains 18 residues. J lost 2 bases, V lost 0 bases, and 3 bases had no gene match. The CDR3 nucleotides are TGTGCCAGCAGCTTAGCTAGGGGACTAGCGGGGGGGCAAGAGACCCAGTACTTC. Residues: CASSLARGLAGGQETQYF.

The chain has TRBV4-3 and TRBJ2-5, with 7 bases matching TRBD1. The germline V gene has CDR1 LGHNA and CDR2 YSLEER. The CDR3 consists of 15 residues. V gave up 4 bases and J gave up 4 bases; unmatched junction bases: 9. Here the CDR3 DNA reads TGCGCCAGCAGCCTCGACAGGGCGAACGGAGAGACCCAGTACTTC. This codes for CASSLDRANGETQYF.

This CDR3 reads CASSYSPLAGGETQYF. CDR3 in DNA: TGTGCCAGCAGTTACTCCCCGCTAGCGGGGGGAGAGACCCAGTACTTC. The rearrangement joins TRBV6-5 to TRBJ2-5, with 11 bases fitting TRBD2. The CDR3 totals 16 residues. Losses at the gene ends were 0 bases for V and 4 bases for J; bases not matched to a gene: 4. Germline values: CDR1 MNHEY, CDR2 SVGAGI.

The chain uses TRBV7-9 and TRBJ2-6; 8 bases map to TRBD1. Germline values: CDR1 SEHNR, CDR2 FQNEAQ (reference sequence). After removal of 5 bases from V and 0 bases from J, the junction contained 9 bases not matched to a gene. The CDR3 covers 18 residues. The CDR3 DNA is TGTGCCAGCAGCCCTCGACAGGGGTCTTACTCTGGGGCCAACGTCCTGACTTTC. Protein product: CASSPRQGSYSGANVLTF.

This clonotype was counted a few times. The rearrangement links TRBV6-1 to TRBJ2-4, with a weak D call TRBD2 (5 bases). The better agreement between TRBJ2-5 and the DNA end casts doubt on the J call. The germline CDR1 and CDR2 sequences are MNHNS and SASEGT. This CDR3 region has 15 residues. CDR3 sequence (DNA): TGTGCCAGCAGTGAAGCGGCAGGTCCGGGGGAGACCCAGTACTTC. Its protein product is CASSEAAGPGETQYF.

The gene calls are TRBV14 and TRBJ1-6; 7 bases align to TRBD1. The germline gives CDR1 SGHDN, CDR2 FVKESK. V was pared by 1 base and J by 6 bases, with 6 bases of the junction left unmatched. CDR3 length: 16 residues. This chain's CDR3 is CASSQGQGPSNSPLHF. The CDR3 DNA follows: TGTGCCAGCAGCCAAGGACAGGGCCCGTCTAATTCACCCCTCCACTTT.